What follows describes a single T cell receptor (beta chain). It lacks a known antigen. No much larger clone is present one base from it, and per-base qualities are unavailable. The sample is drawn from a study of T cells in Graves' hyperthyroidism and ophthalmopathy (dated by TCRdb to about 2019). At the level of the whole study: Peripheral blood samples were taken at initial diagnosis, before any treatment was given. After blood sampling, hyperthyroidism patients were treated with methimazole at a starting dose of 30 mg daily, and ophthalmopathy patients were treated with high-dose intravenous methylprednisolone. A discovery cohort of approximately 97 patients, about 40 with Graves' ophthalmopathy and 55 to 60 with stable Graves' hyperthyroidism, was used to find distinguishing TCR V-J signatures. The roughly 99 discovery patients were divided at random into training and test sets in a 7:3 ratio. An independent validation cohort of around 19 hyperthyroidism patients and about 15 patients who later progressed to ophthalmopathy tested prospective prediction of ophthalmopathy. The paper reports TCR Vbeta CDR3 sequencing of over 130 peripheral blood samples: under 45 ophthalmopathy, under 80 hyperthyroidism and 17 progressor patients. The study also compared thyroid tissue and blood T-cell repertoires from about 6 Graves' hyperthyroidism patients.

The TCR beta CDR3 regions were amplified from RNA transcripts. The first round of RT-PCR for the TCR CDR3 was performed with the HTBI primer set and the Qiagen OneStep RT-PCR kit. Libraries were constructed in a second round of multiplex PCR, after which size selection and purification were performed. The libraries were sequenced on an Illumina HiSeq2000 using paired-end 100 bp reads. As for the authors' bioinformatics: SOAPnuke was used to process the raw data, throwing out any read that contained adapters or uncalled bases, had a mean Phred below 15, or lacked an exact constant-primer or identifier match. COPE v1.2.5 was used to merge high-quality paired reads, and clonotypes were defined as unique nucleotide sequences. MiTCR v1.1 was used to align the clonotypes against IMGT TRBV, TRBD and TRBJ reference segments. Analysis was restricted to V-J combinations with a frequency above 0.0001, which covered over 98% of repertoires. A TCS score was defined as the ratio between F50 (clonal expansion) and ExV (chaos), using BLOSUM62-based TCRdist between CDR3 peptides within each V-J. Welch's t-statistics and random forest reduced several hundred V-J features to roughly 13, which were used in a naive Bayes classifier (R e1071). The public reads were reanalyzed by TCRdb: fastp trimming at Q25, MiXCR alignment, in-frame beta chains only. Entries that share a CDR3 protein sequence are merged under the most common genes and DNA. These V and J calls are TCRdb output, not the study's own analysis. Here the sample has roughly 380,000 distinct CDR3 sequences; 15% to 20% occur a single time. About a sixth of the sample is taken by the ten largest.

The CDR3 covers 17 residues, taking in both the cysteine and the phenylalanine. The retained sequence is limited to the CDR3, 51 bases, with the frame set at the first base. CDR1 and CDR2, per the germline V gene, are SGHAT and FQNNGV. After removal of 0 bases from V and 1 base from J, the junction retains 5 bases not matched to a gene. Ophthalmopathy patients had moderately to severely active disease, Clinical Activity Score of at least 3, NOSPECS grade of at least 4, and duration under 3 months. Exclusion was applied to patients with uncontrolled infections, other autoimmune diseases, pregnancy or lactation. Diagnoses were established on the basis of clinical symptoms, serum thyroxine and TRAb, thyroid ultrasound, and orbital computed tomography. PBMCs were isolated from 7.5 to 10 ml of fresh peripheral blood by Ficoll-Paque density gradient centrifugation. Total RNA was extracted with Trizol reagent, and quality was checked on an Agilent 2100 Bioanalyzer.

Overall results and qualifications from the work: In cross-validation, a model built on a 13 V-J signature told ophthalmopathy apart from stable hyperthyroidism with less than 90% sensitivity and approximately 81% specificity, and in testing the same model reached 80%/75%. During validation, the model predicted progression to ophthalmopathy a median of approximately 7 months ahead of onset, with almost 71% sensitivity and around 73% specificity. No statistical method was used to set the sample size in advance, and investigators knew the group allocation. Most expanded thyroid clonotypes (frequency above 0.001) were also detected in blood, suggesting blood repertoires may reflect thyroid immune responses.

What was sequenced was blood. The V gene is TRBV11-2 and the J gene is TRBJ2-2, and TRBD1 aligns with 7 junction nucleotides. This receptor was obtained from a woman aged 40 to 49 with Graves' ophthalmopathy. The CDR3 protein sequence reads: CASSLDWQGVNTGELFF. In nucleotide form, the sequence is TGTGCCAGCAGCTTAGATTGGCAGGGGGTGAACACCGGGGAGCTGTTTTTT.